Below, one TCR beta chain is given with its context. Compared with germline, one end of the junction differs, possibly owing to a read error. Researchers amplified the TCR beta CDR3 regions from RNA transcripts. HTBI primers were the set used in a first-round RT-PCR of the TCR CDR3. MiXCR, applied by TCRdb to the multiplex PCR reads, yields one record per CDR3 protein. The repertoire has 560,000 or so distinct CDR3 sequences, just over 45% of them found once; the top ten carry approximately 8.2%. The data stem from a study of T cells in Graves' hyperthyroidism and ophthalmopathy. CDR1 DFQATT and CDR2 SNEGSKA come from the germline V gene (reference sequence). This CDR3 has 15 amino acids. Stable disease denoted Graves' hyperthyroidism without ophthalmopathy progression within 18 months. Patients having uncontrolled infection, another autoimmune disease, pregnancy or lactation were not included. Clinical symptoms, serum thyroxine, TRAb, thyroid ultrasound and orbital computed tomography established diagnosis.

The sequence was collected from a woman under 30 with Graves' hyperthyroidism. The material sequenced was peripheral blood or thyroid tissue (not recorded which). The chain recombines TRBV20-1 with TRBJ2-5; weak D call: TRBD1 (5 bases). CDR3 amino acids: CSARDRGELQGTQYF. In DNA, the CDR3 is TGCAGTGCTAGAGATAGGGGTGAGCTCCAAGGGACCCAGTACTTC.